Below are 7 T cell receptor beta chains sequenced from a single sample in a study of shared clonotypes between healthy human individuals. The repertoire was sequenced with immunoSEQ multiplex PCR; TCRdb's copy has only in-frame clones and lacks some. The table shows approximately 720,000 clones, with around 72% occurring only once. The sample taken for sequencing was memory CD4+ T cells sorted from blood. As for subset: CD45RA-negative fraction. The receptors derive from a woman in her 30s in good health.

The chain couples TRBV2 to TRBJ2-7, with 9 bases that match TRBD2. Germline V gene data show CDR1 as SNHLY and CDR2 as FYNNEI. The length of the CDR3 is 14 residues. Trimming took 2 bases from V and 5 from J; bases not matched to a gene: 4. The CDR3 region has the DNA TGTGCCAGCAGTGAACAAGCGGGAGGTAACGAGCAGTACTTC. Translating it yields CASSEQAGGNEQYF. The full variable domain, completed using reference TRBV2 and TRBJ2-7, is EPEVTQTPSHQVTQMGQEVILRCVPISNHLYFYWYRQILGQKVEFLVSFYNNEISEKSEIFDDQFSVERPDGSNFTLKIRSTKLEDSAMYFCASSEQAGGNEQYFGPGTRLTVT.

This clone came up a few times. The chain has TRBV9 and TRBJ2-1; 7 bases match TRBD2. Germline CDR1 SGDLS, CDR2 YYNGEE. Trimming removed 4 bases from V and 3 bases from J; junction bases left unmatched: 7. The CDR3 is 15 amino acids. This CDR3 reads CASSLTAGNYNEQFF. The CDR3 DNA sequence: TGTGCCAGCAGCCTGACAGCGGGAAACTACAATGAGCAGTTCTTC.

With regard to this clone: The same CDR3 can be traced to other DNA sequences in this sample. The V gene is TRBV5-1, the J gene TRBJ1-3; no clear D. V was shortened by 0 bases and J by 4 bases, with 14 bases between the two germline ends. Germline V gene data show CDR1 as SGHRS and CDR2 as YFSETQ. The CDR3 runs to 16 residues. In DNA form, the CDR3 reads TGCGCCAGCAGCTTGGGAGACTCATACTCAGGAAACACCATATATTTT. It codes for CASSLGDSYSGNTIYF.

This chain links TRBV18 with TRBJ2-5; D gene uncertain. V lost 2 bases and J lost 0, with 7 bases in between. The germline V gene has CDR1 KGHSH and CDR2 LQKENI. The CDR3 contains 14 residues. As DNA, the CDR3 is TGTGCCAGCTCACCATCAAGAAACCAAGAGACCCAGTACTTC. This translates into CASSPSRNQETQYF.

This clone showed up many times. The chain employs TRBV5-1 and TRBJ1-4, with D tentatively TRBD1 (5 bases). Germline CDR1 is SGHRS and CDR2 is YFSETQ. The CDR3 sequence is 14 residues long. Between the trimmed V and J ends, which lost 2 bases and 10 bases, there was a span of 15 bases. CDR3 amino acids: CASSFVQGGGKLFF. CDR3 DNA: TGCGCCAGCAGCTTTGTTCAGGGAGGTGGAAAACTGTTTTTT.

Many counts were recorded for this clone. CDR3 sequence: CASSLRERREQYF. For the CDR3, the DNA is TGTGCCAGCAGTTTAAGGGAAAGACGCGAGCAGTACTTC. The rearrangement links TRBV28 to TRBJ2-7; D is ambiguous. V dropped 2 bases and J dropped 6 bases, with 11 bases sitting between them. The CDR3 consists of 13 residues. Per germline, CDR1 MDHEN and CDR2 SYDVKM.

This chain joins TRBV4-1 and TRBJ2-2; 7 nucleotides align to TRBD2. After removal of 0 bases from V and 5 bases from J, the junction contained 6 bases not matched to a gene. The CDR3 contains 16 residues. Looked up from germline, CDR1 is MGHRA and CDR2 is YSYEKL. This CDR3 is CASSQEAGARTGELFF. The CDR3 DNA sequence: TGCGCCAGCAGCCAAGAGGCGGGAGCGAGGACCGGGGAGCTGTTTTTT.